This T cell receptor beta chain was sequenced for a study of T cell clusters in autoimmune cytopenias. As for the study in general: The median distinct TRB clonotype count was a few thousand per sample, from a median roughly 47,000 reads.

This CDR3 is 13 amino acids long. A remark on this clonotype: The target antigen is unknown.

Study-level results: Primary autoimmune cytopenia patients seemingly lacked the physiological T cell clusters found in healthy donors.

TRB amplification used 250 ng of peripheral blood genomic DNA. TRB rearrangements were amplified by touch-down multiplex PCR with mixed TRB-A/B primers. TCRdb re-called the multiplex PCR reads and catalogs CDR3 proteins one per entry, DNA excluded. Its table records 4,500 to 6,500 distinct CDR3 sequences. The chain recombines TRBV12-3 or TRBV12-4 with TRBJ1-1. This clonotype was obtained from a human donor with an autoimmune cytopenia or autoimmune hepatitis (not recorded which). Material: peripheral blood. This CDR3 reads CASRSLGLPEAFF.